This T cell receptor (beta chain) was observed in a study of PD-1 blockade in classical Hodgkin lymphoma. Study-level points and caveats: The CD4+ diversity rise by C4D1 was clearest in complete responders. Compared with healthy donors, newly diagnosed patients reportedly showed lower baseline TCR diversity.

To note about this clone: The target antigen is unknown.

TCRdb keeps only in-frame clones here, not all; method: immunoSEQ multiplex PCR. The table records roughly 40,000 clones, over 55% of them present only once. All the patients suffered relapse after autologous stem cell transplantation, and brentuximab vedotin exposure differed. Under best response, outcomes were complete response, partial response or progressive disease. The receptor's source is a human donor with classical Hodgkin lymphoma. Here the sequenced sample was peripheral blood mononuclear cells (PBMCs), taken at baseline.

The CDR3 reads CASSWDRGNEQFF. The CDR3 nucleotides read TGCGCCAGCAGCTGGGACAGGGGGAATGAGCAGTTCTTC. The gene calls are TRBV4-3 and TRBJ2-1; 11 bases are shared with TRBD1. The germline V gene encodes CDR1 LGHNA and CDR2 YSLEER. Trimming took 5 bases from V and 7 from J; bases not matched to a gene: 1. CDR3 length: 13 amino acids.